The subject of this entry is one TCR beta chain. Its antigen is undetermined. These data come from a study of T cells expressing NK-cell markers. Study at large: Repertoire data for TCR beta were derived from sorted T cells (CD3+CD56+NKG2C+, CD3+CD56+NKG2C- and CD3+CD56-NKG2C+).

Points from the study as a whole: There remained a lack of clarity about HCMV specificity of expanded NKG2C+ T cell clones. Of the CD8+ T cells in over five donors, about 1.0-8% belonged to dominant NKG2C+ clonotypes.

With the 5' RACE reads reprocessed, TCRdb shows one record per CDR3 protein and no DNA. Found here are about 380,000 distinct CDR3 sequences; the top ten clones hold 5.2%. Germline V lookup: CDR1 DFQATT, CDR2 SNEGSKA (reference sequence). This CDR3 region has 15 residues. The specimen was blood T cells: a sorted CD56 or NKG2C T cell subset, CD4+ or CD8+ T cells, or bulk PBMC T cells (not recorded which). The TCR sequence derives from a man aged 18-75 years in good health. The chain links TRBV20-1 to TRBJ2-2; TCRdb gives TRBD2 as the D gene, but with no DNA this cannot be confirmed. This CDR3 reads CSARADSSNTGELFF.